The sequence of this T cell receptor (beta chain) was determined in a study of blood T cell repertoires in COVID-19. On the study more broadly: T cells, B-cell-depleted T cells, or PBMCs supplied cDNA or gDNA.

Donors were grouped by their self-reported clinical history. The repertoire was sequenced with immunoSEQ multiplex PCR; TCRdb's copy has only in-frame clones and lacks some. Among under 200,000 clones, roughly 84% were seen once, and the ten largest hold about 8.6%. This sequence was found in a woman aged 50 to 65 who had recovered from COVID-19. Sequenced: PBMCs or T cells enriched from blood (not recorded which).

CDR3 region: CASRSGLLEKLFF. CDR3 DNA: TGTGCCAGCAGATCAGGCCTTCTTGAAAAACTGTTTTTT. V usage is TRBV2 and J usage is TRBJ1-4; D is unclear. This CDR3 contains 13 residues. CDR1 and CDR2 from the germline V gene are SNHLY and FYNNEI. Trimming shortened V by 6 bases and J by 7 bases, and 12 bases separated the two germline ends.